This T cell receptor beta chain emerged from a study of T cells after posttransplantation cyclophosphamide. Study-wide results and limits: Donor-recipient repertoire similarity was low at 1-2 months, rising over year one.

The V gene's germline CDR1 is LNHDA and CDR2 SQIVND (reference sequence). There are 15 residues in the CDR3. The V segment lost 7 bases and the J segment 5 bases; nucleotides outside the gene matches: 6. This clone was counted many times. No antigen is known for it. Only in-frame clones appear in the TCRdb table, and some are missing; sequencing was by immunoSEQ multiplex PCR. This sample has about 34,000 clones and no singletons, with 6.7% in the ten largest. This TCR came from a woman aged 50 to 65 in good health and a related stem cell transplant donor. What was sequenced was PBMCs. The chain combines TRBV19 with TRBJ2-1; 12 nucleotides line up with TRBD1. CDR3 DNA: TGTGCCAGTATTCCGGGGACAGGGGGCCACAATGAGCAGTTCTTC. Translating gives CASIPGTGGHNEQFF.